This record looks at one TCR beta chain sequence and its context. The data stem from a study of CD8+ T cells in alopecia areata. Following RNA extraction, reverse transcription yielded cDNA that acted as the sequencing template. Method: immunoSEQ multiplex PCR; TCRdb's copy keeps in-frame clones and lacks some. The table records some 180,000 clones, 50% to 70% of them present only once. Germline values: CDR1 SGHAT, CDR2 FQNNGV. This CDR3 has 13 residues. Trimming took off 3 bases at V and 4 bases at J, with 7 bases between the two ends. The sequence was obtained from a human donor with alopecia areata. This specimen consisted of CD4+ T cells sorted from blood, obtained at week 0. V usage is TRBV11-2 and J usage is TRBJ1-5; possible D gene TRBD1, 5 bases. The DNA for the CDR3 is TGTGCCAGCAGCTTTAACAGGAATCAGCCCCAGCATTTT. Amino acids: CASSFNRNQPQHF. Full variable domain (remainder filled in from reference TRBV11-2 and TRBJ1-5): EAGVAQSPRYKIIEKRQSVAFWCNPISGHATLYWYQQILGQGPKLLIQFQNNGVVDDSQLPKDRFSAERLKGVDSTLKIQPAKLEDSAVYLCASSFNRNQPQHFGDGTRLSIL.